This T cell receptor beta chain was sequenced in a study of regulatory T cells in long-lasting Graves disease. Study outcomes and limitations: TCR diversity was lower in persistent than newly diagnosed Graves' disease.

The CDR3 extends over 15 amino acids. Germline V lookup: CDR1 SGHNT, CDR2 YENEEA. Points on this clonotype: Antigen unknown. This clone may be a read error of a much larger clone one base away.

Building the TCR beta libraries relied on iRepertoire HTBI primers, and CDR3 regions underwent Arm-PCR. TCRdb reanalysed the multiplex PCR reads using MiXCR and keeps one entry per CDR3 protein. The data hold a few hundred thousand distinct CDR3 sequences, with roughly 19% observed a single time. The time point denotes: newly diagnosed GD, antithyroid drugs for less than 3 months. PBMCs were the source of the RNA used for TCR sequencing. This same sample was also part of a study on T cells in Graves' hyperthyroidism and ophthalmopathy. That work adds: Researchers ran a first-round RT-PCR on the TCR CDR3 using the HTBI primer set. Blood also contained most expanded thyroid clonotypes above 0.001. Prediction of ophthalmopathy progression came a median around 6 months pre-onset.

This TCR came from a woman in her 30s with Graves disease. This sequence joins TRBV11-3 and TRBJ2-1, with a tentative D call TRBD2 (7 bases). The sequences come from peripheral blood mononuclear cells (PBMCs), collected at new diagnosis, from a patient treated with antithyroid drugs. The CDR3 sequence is CACSLGRGRGDEQFF. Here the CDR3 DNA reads TGTGCCTGCAGCTTGGGGCGGGGGCGAGGGGATGAGCAGTTCTTC.